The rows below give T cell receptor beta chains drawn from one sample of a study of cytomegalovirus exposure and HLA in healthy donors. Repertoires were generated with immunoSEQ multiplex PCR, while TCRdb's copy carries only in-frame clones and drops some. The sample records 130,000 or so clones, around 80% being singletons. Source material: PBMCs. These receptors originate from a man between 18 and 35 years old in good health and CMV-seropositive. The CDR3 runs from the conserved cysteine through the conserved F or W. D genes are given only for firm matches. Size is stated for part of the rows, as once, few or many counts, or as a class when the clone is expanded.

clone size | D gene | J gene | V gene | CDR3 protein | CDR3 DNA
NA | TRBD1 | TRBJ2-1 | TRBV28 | CASSLGQIGYNEQFF | TGTGCCAGCAGCCTGGGACAGATCGGCTACAATGAGCAGTTCTTC
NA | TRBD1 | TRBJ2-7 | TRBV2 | CASNRGQGFYEQYF | TGTGCCAGCAATCGGGGACAGGGGTTCTACGAGCAGTACTTC
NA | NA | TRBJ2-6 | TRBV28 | CASSFPGGANRQGNSGANVLTF | TGTGCCAGCAGTTTTCCCGGCGGGGCAAATAGACAGGGAAACTCTGGGGCCAACGTCCTGACTTTC
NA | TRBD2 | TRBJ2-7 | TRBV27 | CATGNSGNEQYF | TGTGCCACCGGTAATAGCGGGAACGAGCAGTACTTC
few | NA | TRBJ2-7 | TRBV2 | CASSPTLTGESEQYF | TGTGCCAGCAGCCCTACCCTGACAGGCGAATCCGAGCAGTACTTC
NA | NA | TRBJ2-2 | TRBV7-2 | CASSQDWLTGELFF | TGTGCCAGCAGCCAGGACTGGCTCACCGGGGAGCTGTTTTTT
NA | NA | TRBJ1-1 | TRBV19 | CASSYVIQKEAFF | TGTGCCAGTAGCTATGTAATACAGAAGGAAGCTTTCTTT
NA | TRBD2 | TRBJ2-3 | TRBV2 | CASSEGGLAVKYF | TGTGCCAGCAGTGAAGGGGGACTAGCGGTTAAGTATTTT
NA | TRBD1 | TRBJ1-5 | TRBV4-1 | CASSQTPVGTGDNQPQHF | TGCGCCAGCAGCCAGACTCCCGTAGGGACAGGGGATAATCAGCCCCAGCATTTT
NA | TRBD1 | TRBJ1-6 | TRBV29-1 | CSVRQGSFNSPLHF | TGCAGCGTCCGACAGGGATCATTCAATTCACCCCTCCACTTT
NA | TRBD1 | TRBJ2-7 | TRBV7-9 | CASSRNAGDRGNEQYF | TGTGCCAGCAGCCGCAACGCCGGGGACAGGGGCAACGAGCAGTACTTC
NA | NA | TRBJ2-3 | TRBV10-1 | CASSDGGTDTQYF | TGCGCCAGCAGTGATGGAGGGACAGATACGCAGTATTTT
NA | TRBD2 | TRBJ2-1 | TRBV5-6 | CASSPPSGLAYNEQFF | TGTGCCAGCAGCCCCCCCTCGGGACTAGCTTACAATGAGCAGTTCTTC
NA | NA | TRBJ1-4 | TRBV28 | CASSRDRLKLFF | TGTGCCAGCAGCCGCGACAGATTAAAACTGTTTTTT
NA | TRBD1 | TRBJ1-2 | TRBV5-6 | CASRPLGQGSGYGYTF | TGTGCCAGCAGACCTCTAGGACAGGGGAGTGGGTATGGCTACACCTTC
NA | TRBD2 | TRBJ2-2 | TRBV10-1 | CASSERGLAGEVAGELFF | TGCGCCAGCAGTGAAAGGGGACTAGCGGGAGAAGTGGCCGGGGAGCTGTTTTTT
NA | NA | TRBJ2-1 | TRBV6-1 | CASSERRSGRYNEQFF | TGTGCCAGCAGTGAAAGGCGGTCAGGGCGTTACAATGAGCAGTTCTTC
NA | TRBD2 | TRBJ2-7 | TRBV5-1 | CASSLAGGPLEQYF | TGCGCCAGCAGCTTGGCGGGGGGACCCCTCGAGCAGTACTTC
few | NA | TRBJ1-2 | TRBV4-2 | CASSQNRGGWGVEGYTF | TGTGCCAGCAGCCAGAATCGAGGAGGGTGGGGAGTTGAGGGCTACACCTTC
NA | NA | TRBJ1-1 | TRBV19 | CASSIRGPEAFF | TGTGCCAGTAGTATCAGAGGGCCCGAGGCTTTCTTT
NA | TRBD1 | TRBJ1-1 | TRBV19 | CASSMEQGKAEAFF | TGTGCCAGTAGTATGGAACAGGGGAAGGCTGAAGCTTTCTTT
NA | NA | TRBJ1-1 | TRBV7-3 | CASSLGGKNTEAFF | TGTGCCAGCAGCTTAGGCGGGAAGAACACTGAAGCTTTCTTT
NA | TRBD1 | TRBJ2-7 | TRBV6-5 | CASSYSGQVPDYEQYF | TGTGCCAGCAGTTACTCAGGACAGGTACCAGACTACGAGCAGTACTTC
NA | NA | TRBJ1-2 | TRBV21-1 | CASSAYPERSYGYTF | TGTGCCAGCAGCGCCTACCCGGAGAGGAGCTATGGCTACACCTTC
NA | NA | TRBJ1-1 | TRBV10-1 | CASSDPDNPTEAFF | TGCGCCAGCAGTGACCCCGACAACCCCACTGAAGCTTTCTTT
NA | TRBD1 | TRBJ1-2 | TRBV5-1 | CASSPGTVSYGYTF | TGCGCCAGCAGTCCCGGGACAGTGTCCTATGGCTACACCTTC
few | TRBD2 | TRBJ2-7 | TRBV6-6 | CASSYSASGSGEQYF | TGTGCCAGCAGTTACTCGGCTAGCGGGAGTGGCGAGCAGTACTTC
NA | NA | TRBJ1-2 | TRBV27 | CASRSPLPSYGYTF | TGTGCCTCGAGGTCCCCCCTCCCTTCTTATGGCTACACCTTC
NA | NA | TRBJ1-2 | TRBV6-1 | CASSQGAYGYTF | TGTGCCAGCAGTCAAGGGGCGTATGGCTACACCTTC
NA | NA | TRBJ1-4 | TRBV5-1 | CASSLAPIRAGGTNEKLFF | TGCGCCAGCAGCTTGGCCCCCATAAGAGCCGGGGGAACTAATGAAAAACTGTTTTTT
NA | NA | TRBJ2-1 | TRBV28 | CASSLPGNAGDEQFF | TGTGCCAGCAGTCTTCCGGGAAACGCCGGCGATGAGCAGTTCTTC
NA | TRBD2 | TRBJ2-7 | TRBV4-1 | CASSQEGLAGGPPYEQYF | TGCGCCAGCAGCCAAGAGGGACTAGCGGGAGGGCCGCCCTACGAGCAGTACTTC
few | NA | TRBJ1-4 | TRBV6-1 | CASREQAITNEKLFF | TGTGCCAGCAGGGAACAGGCTATTACTAATGAAAAACTGTTTTTT
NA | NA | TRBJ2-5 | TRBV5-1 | CASSRPGGTRGETQYF | TGCGCCAGCAGCCGCCCGGGGGGCACGCGGGGGGAGACCCAGTACTTC
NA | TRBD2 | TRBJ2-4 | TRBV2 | CASRGLAQNIQYF | TGTGCCAGCAGAGGACTAGCGCAAAACATTCAGTACTTC
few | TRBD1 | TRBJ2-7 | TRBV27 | CASRYDRGESYEQYF | TGTGCCAGCAGATACGACAGGGGGGAATCCTACGAGCAGTACTTC
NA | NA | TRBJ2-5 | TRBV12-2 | CASRQAGTGEETQYF | TGTGCAAGTCGGCAAGCCGGGACAGGGGAAGAGACCCAGTACTTC
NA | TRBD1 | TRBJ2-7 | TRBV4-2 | CASSLGTGNYEQYF | TGTGCCAGCAGCCTAGGGACAGGGAACTACGAGCAGTACTTC
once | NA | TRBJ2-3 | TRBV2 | CASSVGPGSTDTQYF | TGTGCCAGCAGTGTCGGCCCGGGAAGCACAGATACGCAGTATTTT
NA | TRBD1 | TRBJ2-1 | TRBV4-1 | CASEGTGADNEQFF | TGCGCCAGCGAGGGGACAGGGGCAGACAATGAGCAGTTCTTC
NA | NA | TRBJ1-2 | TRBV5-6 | CASSPVESNYGYTF | TGTGCCAGCAGCCCGGTCGAAAGTAACTATGGCTACACCTTC
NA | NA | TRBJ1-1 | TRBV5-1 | CASSWGTKNTEAFF | TGCGCCAGCAGCTGGGGGACAAAGAACACTGAAGCTTTCTTT
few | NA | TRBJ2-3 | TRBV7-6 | CASSLVGTDTQYF | TGTGCCAGCAGCTTAGTCGGGACAGATACGCAGTATTTT
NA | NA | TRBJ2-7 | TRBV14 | CASSQDSGGEQYF | TGTGCCAGCAGCCAAGATTCCGGGGGCGAGCAGTACTTC